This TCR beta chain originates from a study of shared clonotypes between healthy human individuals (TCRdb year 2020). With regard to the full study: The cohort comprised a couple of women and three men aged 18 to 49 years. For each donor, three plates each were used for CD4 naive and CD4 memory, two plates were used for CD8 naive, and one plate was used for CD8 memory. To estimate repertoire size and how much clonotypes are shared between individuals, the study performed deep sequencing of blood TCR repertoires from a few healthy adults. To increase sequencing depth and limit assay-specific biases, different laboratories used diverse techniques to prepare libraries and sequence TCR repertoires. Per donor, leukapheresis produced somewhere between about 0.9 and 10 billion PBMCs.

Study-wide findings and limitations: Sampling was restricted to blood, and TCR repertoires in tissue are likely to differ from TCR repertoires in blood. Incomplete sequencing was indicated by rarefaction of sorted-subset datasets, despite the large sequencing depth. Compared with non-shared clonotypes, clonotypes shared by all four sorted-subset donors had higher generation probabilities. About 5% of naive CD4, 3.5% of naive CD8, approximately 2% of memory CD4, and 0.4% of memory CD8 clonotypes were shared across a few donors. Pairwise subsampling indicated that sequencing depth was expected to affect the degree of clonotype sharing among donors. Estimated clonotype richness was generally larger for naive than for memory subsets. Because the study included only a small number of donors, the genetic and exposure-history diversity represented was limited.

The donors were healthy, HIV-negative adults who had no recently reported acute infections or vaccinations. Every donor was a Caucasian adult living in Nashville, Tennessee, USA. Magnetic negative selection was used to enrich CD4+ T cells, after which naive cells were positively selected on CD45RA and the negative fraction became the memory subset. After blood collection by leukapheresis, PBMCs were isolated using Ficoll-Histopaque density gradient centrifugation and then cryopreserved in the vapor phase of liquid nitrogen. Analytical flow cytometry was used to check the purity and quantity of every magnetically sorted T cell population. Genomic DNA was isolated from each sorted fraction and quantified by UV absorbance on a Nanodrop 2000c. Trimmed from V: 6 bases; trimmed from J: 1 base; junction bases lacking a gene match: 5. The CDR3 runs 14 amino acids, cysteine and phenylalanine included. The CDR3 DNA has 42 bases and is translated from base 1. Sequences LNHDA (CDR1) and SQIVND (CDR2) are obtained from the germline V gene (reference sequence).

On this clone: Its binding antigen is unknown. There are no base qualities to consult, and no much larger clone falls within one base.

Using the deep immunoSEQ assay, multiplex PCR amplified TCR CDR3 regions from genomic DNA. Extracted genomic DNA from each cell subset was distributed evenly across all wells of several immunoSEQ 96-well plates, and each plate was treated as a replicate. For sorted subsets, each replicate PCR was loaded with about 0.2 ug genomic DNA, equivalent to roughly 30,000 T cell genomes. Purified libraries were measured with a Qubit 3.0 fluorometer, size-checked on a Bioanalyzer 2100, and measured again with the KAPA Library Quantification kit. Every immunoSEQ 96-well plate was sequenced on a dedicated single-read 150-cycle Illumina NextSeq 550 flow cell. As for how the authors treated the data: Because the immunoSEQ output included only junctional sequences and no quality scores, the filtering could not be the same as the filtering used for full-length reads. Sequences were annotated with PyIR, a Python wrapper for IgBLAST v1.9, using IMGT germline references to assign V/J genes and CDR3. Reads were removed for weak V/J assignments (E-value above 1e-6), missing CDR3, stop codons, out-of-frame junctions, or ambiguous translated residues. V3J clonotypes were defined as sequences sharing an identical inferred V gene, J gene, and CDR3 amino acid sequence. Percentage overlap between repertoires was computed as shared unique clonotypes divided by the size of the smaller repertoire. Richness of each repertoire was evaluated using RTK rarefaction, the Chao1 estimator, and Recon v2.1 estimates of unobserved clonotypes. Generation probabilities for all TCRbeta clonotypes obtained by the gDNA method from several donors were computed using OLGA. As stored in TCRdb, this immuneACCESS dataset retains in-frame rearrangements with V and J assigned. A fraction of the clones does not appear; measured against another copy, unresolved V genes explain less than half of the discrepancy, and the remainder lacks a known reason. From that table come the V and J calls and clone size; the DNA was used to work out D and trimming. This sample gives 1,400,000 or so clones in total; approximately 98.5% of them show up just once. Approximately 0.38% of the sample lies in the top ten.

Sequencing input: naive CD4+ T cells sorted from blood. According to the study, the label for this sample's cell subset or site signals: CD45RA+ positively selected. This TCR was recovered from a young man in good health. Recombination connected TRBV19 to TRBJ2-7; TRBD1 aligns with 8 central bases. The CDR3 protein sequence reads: CASRVTGVSYEQYF. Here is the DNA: TGTGCCAGTAGAGTGACAGGGGTTTCCTACGAGCAGTACTTC.